This entry features one T cell receptor (beta chain) sequence. Sequencing was performed with immunoSEQ multiplex PCR; in TCRdb, only in-frame clones are kept and a portion is missing. The table shows roughly 250,000 clones, with 85% to 90% occurring only once. These data are taken from a study of blood T cell repertoires in COVID-19. About the research overall: Collection of acute and convalescent COVID-19 samples took place in the United States, Italy and Spain. Sources were T cells, B-cell-depleted T cells, or PBMCs; the material itself was cDNA or gDNA.

In assigning cohorts, the study relied on participant-reported clinical history. Two consecutive negative NP/OP PCR tests, clearance, or resolved symptoms defined Cohort 3 recovery. The specimen sequenced was PBMCs or T cells enriched from blood (not recorded which). The clonotype originates from a man between 35 and 55 years old who had recovered from COVID-19.

The CDR3, as DNA: TGTGCCAGCAGCGTAGCCACAAATATCATAAGGGGGCGCAGAGAGACCCAGTACTTC. Protein: CASSVATNIIRGRRETQYF. The chain carries TRBV9 and TRBJ2-5, with 7 bases matching TRBD1. The CDR3 has 19 residues. The ends lost 0 bases at V and 4 bases at J; junction bases unmatched: 18. CDR1 is SGDLS and CDR2 is YYNGEE in the germline V gene.